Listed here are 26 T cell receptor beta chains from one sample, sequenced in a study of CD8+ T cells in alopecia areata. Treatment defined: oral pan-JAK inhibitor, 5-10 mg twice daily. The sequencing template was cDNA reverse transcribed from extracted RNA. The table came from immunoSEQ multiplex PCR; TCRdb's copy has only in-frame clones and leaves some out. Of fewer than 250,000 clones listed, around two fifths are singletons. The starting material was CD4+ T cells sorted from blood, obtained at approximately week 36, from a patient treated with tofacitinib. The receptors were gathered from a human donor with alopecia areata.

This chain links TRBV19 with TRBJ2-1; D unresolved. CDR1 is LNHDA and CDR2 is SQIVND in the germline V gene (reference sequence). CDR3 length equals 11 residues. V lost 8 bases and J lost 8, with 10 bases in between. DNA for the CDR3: TGTGCCAGTGAGTACTGGGATGAGCAGTTCTTC. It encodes CASEYWDEQFF.

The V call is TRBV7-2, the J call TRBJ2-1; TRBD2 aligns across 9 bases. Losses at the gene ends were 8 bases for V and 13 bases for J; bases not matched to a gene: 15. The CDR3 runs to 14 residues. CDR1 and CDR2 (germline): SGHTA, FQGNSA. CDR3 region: CASRSGGRAGNQFF. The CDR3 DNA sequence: TGTGCCAGCCGCTCGGGCGGGAGGGCCGGTAATCAGTTCTTC.

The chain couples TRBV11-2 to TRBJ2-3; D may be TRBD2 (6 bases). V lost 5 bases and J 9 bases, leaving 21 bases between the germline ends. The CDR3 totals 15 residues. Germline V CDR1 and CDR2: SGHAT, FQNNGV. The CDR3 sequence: CASSPRGGVGGTQYF. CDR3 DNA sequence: TGTGCCAGCAGCCCCCGAGGAGGGGTCGGAGGGACGCAGTATTTT.

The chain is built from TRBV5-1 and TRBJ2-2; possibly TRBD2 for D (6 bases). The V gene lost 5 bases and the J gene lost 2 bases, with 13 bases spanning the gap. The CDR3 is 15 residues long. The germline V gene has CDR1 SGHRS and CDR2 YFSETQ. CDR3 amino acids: CASRRSGDNTGELFF. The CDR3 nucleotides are TGCGCCAGCAGAAGATCGGGAGATAACACCGGGGAGCTGTTTTTT.

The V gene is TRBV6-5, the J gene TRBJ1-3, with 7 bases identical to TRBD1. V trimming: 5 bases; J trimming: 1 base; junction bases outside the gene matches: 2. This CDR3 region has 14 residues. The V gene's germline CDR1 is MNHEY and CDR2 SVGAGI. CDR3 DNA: TGTGCCAGCAGTCGACAGGGATCTGGAAACACCATATATTTT. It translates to CASSRQGSGNTIYF.

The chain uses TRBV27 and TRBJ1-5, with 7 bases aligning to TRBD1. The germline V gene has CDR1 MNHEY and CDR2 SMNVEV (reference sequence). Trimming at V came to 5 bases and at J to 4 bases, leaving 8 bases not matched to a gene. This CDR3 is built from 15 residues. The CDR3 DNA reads TGTGCCAGCAGTCCGTCGGACAGGCTGAATCAGCCCCAGCATTTT. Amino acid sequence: CASSPSDRLNQPQHF.

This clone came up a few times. CDR3: CASSAAGQGPEKLFF. The CDR3 nucleotides are TGTGCCAGCAGTGCTGCGGGCCAGGGTCCCGAAAAACTGTTTTTT. V is TRBV2 and J is TRBJ1-4, with a tentative D call TRBD1 (5 bases). The ends were cut back, 4 bases at V and 8 bases at J, with 17 bases in the middle. The length of the CDR3 is 15 residues. CDR1 and CDR2 (germline): SNHLY, FYNNEI.

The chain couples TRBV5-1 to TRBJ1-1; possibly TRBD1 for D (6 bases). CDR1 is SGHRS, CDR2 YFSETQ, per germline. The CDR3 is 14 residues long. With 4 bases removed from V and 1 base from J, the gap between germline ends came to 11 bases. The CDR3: CASSPLGGNTEAFF. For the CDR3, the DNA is TGCGCCAGCAGCCCACTAGGGGGGAACACTGAAGCTTTCTTT.

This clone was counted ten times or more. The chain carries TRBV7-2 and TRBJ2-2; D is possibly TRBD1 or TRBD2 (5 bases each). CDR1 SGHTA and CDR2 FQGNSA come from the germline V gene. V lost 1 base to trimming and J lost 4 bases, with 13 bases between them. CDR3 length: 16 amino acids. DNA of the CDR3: TGTGCCAGCAGCTTAGTATTGGGGCGGGCCACCGGGGAGCTGTTTTTT. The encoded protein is CASSLVLGRATGELFF.

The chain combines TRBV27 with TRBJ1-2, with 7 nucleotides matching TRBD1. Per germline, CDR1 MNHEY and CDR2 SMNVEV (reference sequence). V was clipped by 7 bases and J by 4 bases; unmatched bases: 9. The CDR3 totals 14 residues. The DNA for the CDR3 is TGTGCCAGCACCGCAGACAGGGCTAGCTATGGCTACACCTTC. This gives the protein CASTADRASYGYTF.

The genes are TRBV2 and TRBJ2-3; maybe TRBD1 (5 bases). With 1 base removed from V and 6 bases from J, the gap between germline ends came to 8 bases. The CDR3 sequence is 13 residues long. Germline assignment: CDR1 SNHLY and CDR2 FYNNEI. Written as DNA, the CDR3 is TGTGCCAGCAGTGAAGACCACAGGGATACGCAGTATTTT. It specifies CASSEDHRDTQYF. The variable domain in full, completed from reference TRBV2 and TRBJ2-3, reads EPEVTQTPSHQVTQMGQEVILRCVPISNHLYFYWYRQILGQKVEFLVSFYNNEISEKSEIFDDQFSVERPDGSNFTLKIRSTKLEDSAMYFCASSEDHRDTQYFGPGTRLTVL.

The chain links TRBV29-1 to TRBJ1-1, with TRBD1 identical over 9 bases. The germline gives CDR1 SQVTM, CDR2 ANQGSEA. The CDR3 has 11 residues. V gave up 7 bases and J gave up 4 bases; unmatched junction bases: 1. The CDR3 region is CSGQGGTEAFF. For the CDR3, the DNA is TGCAGCGGACAGGGGGGCACTGAAGCTTTCTTT.

The CDR3, as DNA: TGCGCCAGCAGCCAAGGACGAGTATACAATGAGCAGTTCTTC. Translated, it gives CASSQGRVYNEQFF. The V call is TRBV4-1, the J call TRBJ2-1; D is unresolved. CDR1 is MGHRA, CDR2 YSYEKL, per germline. V lost 1 base, J lost 4 bases, and 8 bases lay in between. The CDR3 contains 14 residues.

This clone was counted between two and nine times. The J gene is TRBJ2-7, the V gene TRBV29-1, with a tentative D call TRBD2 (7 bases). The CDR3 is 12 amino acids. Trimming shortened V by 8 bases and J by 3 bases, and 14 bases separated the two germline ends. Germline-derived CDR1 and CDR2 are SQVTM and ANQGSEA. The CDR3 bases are TGCAGCCCTCGGGGGGCCAACTACGAGCAGTACTTC. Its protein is CSPRGANYEQYF.

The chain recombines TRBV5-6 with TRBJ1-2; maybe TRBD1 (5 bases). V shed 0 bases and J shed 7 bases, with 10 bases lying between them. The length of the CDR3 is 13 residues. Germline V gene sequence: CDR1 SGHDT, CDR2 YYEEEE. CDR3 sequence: CASSLAGGGGYTF. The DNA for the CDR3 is TGTGCCAGCAGCTTGGCGGGGGGAGGTGGCTACACCTTC.

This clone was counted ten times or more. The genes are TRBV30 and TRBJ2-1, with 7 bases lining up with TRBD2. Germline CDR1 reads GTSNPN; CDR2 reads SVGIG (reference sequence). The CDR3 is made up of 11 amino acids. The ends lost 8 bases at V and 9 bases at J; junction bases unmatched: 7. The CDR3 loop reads CATRLAGEQFF. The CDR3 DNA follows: TGTGCCACCAGACTAGCTGGTGAGCAGTTCTTC.

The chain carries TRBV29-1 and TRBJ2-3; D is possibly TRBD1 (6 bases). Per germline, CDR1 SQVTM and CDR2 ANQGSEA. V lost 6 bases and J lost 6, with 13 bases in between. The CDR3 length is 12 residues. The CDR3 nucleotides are TGCAGCGTCCTCCGGGACACCGATACGCAGTATTTT. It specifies CSVLRDTDTQYF.

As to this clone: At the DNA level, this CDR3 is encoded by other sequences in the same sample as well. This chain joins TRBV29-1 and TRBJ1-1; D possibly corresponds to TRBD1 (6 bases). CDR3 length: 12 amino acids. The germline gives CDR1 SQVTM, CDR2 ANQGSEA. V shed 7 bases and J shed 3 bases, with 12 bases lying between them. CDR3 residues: CSARRGDTEAFF. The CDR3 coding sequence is TGCAGCGCTCGAAGGGGGGACACTGAAGCTTTCTTT.

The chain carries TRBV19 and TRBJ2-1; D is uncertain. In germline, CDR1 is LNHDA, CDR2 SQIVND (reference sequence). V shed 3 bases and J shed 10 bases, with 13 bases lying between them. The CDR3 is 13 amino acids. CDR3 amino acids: CASSMIRALEQFF. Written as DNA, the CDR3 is TGTGCCAGTAGTATGATACGGGCTTTGGAGCAGTTCTTC. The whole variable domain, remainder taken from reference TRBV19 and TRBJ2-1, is DGGITQSPKYLFRKEGQNVTLSCEQNLNHDAMYWYRQDPGQGLRLIYYSQIVNDFQKGDIAEGYSVSREKKESFPLTVTSAQKNPTAFYLCASSMIRALEQFFGPGTRLTVL.

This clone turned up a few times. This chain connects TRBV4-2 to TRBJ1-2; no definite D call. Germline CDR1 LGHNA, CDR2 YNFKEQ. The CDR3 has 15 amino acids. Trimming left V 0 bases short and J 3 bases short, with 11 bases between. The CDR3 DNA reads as TGTGCCAGCAGCCAAGAGGTGCGGGATCACTATGGCTACACCTTC. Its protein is CASSQEVRDHYGYTF.

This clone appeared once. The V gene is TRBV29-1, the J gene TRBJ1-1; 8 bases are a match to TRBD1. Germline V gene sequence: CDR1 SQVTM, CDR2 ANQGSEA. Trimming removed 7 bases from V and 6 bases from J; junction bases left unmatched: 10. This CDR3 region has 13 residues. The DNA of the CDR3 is TGCAGCGCCGGGACAGGCGATACCCCTGAAGCTTTCTTT. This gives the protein CSAGTGDTPEAFF.

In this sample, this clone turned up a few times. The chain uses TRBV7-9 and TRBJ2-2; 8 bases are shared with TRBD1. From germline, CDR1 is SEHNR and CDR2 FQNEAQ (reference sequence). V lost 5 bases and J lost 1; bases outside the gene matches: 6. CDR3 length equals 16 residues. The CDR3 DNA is TGTGCCAGCAGCAATTCGGGACAGGTGAACACCGGGGAGCTGTTTTTT. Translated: CASSNSGQVNTGELFF.

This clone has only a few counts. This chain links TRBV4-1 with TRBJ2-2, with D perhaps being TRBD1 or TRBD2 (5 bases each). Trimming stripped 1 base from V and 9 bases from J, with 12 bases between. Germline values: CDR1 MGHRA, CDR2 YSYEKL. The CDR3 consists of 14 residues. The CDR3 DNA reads TGCGCCAGCAGCCAAGGGGGGAAAGGCAGGGAGCTGTTTTTT. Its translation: CASSQGGKGRELFF.

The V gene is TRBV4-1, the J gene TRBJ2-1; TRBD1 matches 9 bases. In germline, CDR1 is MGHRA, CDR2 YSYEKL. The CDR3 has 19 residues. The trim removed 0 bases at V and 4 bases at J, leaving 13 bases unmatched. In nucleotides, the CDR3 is TGCGCCAGCAGCCAAGAAGCGAGTGCGGGACAGGGACAATACAATGAGCAGTTCTTC. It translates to CASSQEASAGQGQYNEQFF.

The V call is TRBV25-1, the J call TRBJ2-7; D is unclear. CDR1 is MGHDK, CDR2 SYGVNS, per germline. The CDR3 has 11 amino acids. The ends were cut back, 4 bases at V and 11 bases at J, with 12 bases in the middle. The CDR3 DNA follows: TGTGCCAGCAGTGGACAAGGACGCGAGTACTTC. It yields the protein CASSGQGREYF.

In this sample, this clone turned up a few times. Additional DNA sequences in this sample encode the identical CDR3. The CDR3: CASSLDLARYNEQFF. As DNA, the CDR3 is TGTGCCAGCAGCTTAGACCTAGCGCGCTACAATGAGCAGTTCTTC. The V gene is TRBV11-2, the J gene TRBJ2-1; tentatively, D is TRBD2 (6 bases). The CDR3 runs 15 residues. Germline CDR1 is SGHAT and CDR2 is FQNNGV. Trimming removed 0 bases at V and 3 bases at J, with 9 bases between.